This T cell receptor (beta chain) was obtained from a study of response to subunit inactivated influenza vaccine. From the RT-PCR reads, TCRdb called clonotypes with MiXCR, one entry per CDR3 protein. The table shows fewer than 700,000 distinct CDR3 sequences, with around 13% occurring only once. Germline CDR1 is MDHEN and CDR2 is SYDVKM. V was trimmed by 6 bases and J by 12 bases, leaving 15 bases between them. This CDR3 contains 12 residues. Study-wide findings and caveats: It was the authors' suggestion that each seasonal influenza vaccination recruits few new T cells.

This clonotype was found many times. Its antigen is not identified. The chain has TRBV28 and TRBJ2-1, with D perhaps matching TRBD2 (6 bases). The receptor was derived from a man aged 50 to 60 who received an inactivated influenza vaccine. The sequencing here drew on PBMCs from blood, taken roughly 6 weeks after vaccination. The chain's CDR3 is CASSPGELRQFF. The CDR3, as DNA: TGTGCCAGCAGCCCGGGGGAGTTGAGGCAGTTCTTC.